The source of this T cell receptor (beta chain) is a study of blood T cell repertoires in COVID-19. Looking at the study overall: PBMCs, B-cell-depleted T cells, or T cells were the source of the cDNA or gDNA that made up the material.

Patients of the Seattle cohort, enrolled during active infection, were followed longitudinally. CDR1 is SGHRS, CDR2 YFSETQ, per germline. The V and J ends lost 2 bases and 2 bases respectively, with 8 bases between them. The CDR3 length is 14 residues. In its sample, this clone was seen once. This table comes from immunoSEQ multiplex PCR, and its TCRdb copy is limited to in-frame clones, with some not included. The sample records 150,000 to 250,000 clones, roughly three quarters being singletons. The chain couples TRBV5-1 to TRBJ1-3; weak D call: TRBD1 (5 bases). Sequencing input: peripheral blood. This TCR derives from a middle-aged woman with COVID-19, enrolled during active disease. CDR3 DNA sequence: TGCGCCAGCAGCTTTCAAGGGGCTGGAAACACCATATATTTT. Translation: CASSFQGAGNTIYF.